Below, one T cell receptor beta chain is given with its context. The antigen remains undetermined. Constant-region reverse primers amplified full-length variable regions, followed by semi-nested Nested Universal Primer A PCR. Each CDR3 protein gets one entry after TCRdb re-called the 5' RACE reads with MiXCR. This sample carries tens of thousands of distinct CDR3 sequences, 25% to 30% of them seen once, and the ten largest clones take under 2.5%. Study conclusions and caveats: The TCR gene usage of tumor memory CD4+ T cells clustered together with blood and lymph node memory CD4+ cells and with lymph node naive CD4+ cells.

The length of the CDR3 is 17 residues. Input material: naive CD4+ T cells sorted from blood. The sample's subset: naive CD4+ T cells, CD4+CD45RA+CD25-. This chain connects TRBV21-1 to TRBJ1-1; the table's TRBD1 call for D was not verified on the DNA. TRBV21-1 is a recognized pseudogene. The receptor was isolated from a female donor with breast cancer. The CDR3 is CASSSRGGALMNTEAFF. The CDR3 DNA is TGTGCCAGCAGCTCCCGTGGCGGGGCGCTTATGAACACTGAAGCTTTCTTT.